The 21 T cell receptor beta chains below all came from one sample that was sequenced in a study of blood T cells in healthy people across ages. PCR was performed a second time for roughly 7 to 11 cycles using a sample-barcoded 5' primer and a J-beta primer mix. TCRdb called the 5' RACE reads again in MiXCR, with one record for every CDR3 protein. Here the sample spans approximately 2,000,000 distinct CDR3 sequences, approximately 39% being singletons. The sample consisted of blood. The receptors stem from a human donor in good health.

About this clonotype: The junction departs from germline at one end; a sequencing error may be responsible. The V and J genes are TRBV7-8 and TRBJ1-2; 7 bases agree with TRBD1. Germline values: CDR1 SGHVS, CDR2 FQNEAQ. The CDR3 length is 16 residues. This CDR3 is CASSSVPGQPNYGYTF. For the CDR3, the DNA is TGTGCCAGCAGCTCCGTACCGGGACAGCCTAACTATGGTTACACCTTC.

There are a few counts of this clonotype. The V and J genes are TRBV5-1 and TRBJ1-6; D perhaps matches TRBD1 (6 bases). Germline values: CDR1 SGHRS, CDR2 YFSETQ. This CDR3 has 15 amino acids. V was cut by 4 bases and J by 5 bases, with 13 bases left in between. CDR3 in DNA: TGCGCCAGCAGCCCATCCGGGACAAATAATTCACCCCTCCACTTT. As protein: CASSPSGTNNSPLHF.

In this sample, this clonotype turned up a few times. CDR3 sequence reads: CASTVLAGESYEQYF. CDR3 nucleotide sequence: TGTGCCAGCACCGTACTAGCGGGGGAGTCCTACGAGCAGTACTTC. V usage is TRBV7-2 and J usage is TRBJ2-7; 11 bases line up with TRBD2. Germline CDR1 SGHTA, CDR2 FQGNSA. The V gene end was trimmed by 7 bases and the J gene end by 1 base; junction bases not matched to a gene: 6. This CDR3 is 15 amino acids long.

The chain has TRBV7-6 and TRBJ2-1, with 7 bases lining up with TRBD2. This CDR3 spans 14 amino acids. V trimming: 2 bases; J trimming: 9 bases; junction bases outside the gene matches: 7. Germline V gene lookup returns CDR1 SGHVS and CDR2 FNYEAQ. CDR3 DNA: TGTGCCAGCAGCTTATCGGGGGAGGGTAGTGAGCAGTTCTTC. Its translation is CASSLSGEGSEQFF.

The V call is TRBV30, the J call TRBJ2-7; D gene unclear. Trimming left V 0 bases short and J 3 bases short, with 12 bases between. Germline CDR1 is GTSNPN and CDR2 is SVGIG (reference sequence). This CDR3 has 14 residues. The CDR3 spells CAWSVGPGGYEQYF. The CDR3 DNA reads TGTGCCTGGAGTGTTGGGCCGGGTGGCTACGAGCAGTACTTC.

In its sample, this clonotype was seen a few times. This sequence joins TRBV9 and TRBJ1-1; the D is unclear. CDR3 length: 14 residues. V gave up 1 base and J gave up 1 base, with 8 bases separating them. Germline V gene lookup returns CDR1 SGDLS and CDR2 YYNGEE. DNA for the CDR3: TGTGCCAGCAGCGTATCCCAGAGGAACACTGAAGCTTTCTTT. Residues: CASSVSQRNTEAFF.

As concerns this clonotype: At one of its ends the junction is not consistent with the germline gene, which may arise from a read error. The DNA for the CDR3 is TGCAGTGCTAGAGATCCCGGGGGCTATGGCTGCACCTTC. It codes for CSARDPGGYGCTF. The chain couples TRBV20-1 to TRBJ1-2; possible D gene TRBD1, 6 bases. CDR1 and CDR2 (germline): DFQATT, SNEGSKA (reference sequence). This CDR3 contains 13 residues.

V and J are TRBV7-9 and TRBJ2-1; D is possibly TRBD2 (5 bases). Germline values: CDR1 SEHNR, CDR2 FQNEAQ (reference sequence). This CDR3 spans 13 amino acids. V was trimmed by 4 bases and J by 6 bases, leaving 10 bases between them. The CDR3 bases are TGTGCCAGCAGCTCGGACTCCCCCAATGAGCAGTTCTTC. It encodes CASSSDSPNEQFF.

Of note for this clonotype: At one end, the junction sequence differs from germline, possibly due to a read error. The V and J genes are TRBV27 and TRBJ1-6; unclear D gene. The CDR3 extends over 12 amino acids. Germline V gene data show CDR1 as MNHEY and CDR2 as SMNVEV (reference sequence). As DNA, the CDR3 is TGTGCCGGCAGTCCGAGTAATTCACCCCTCCACTTT. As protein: CAGSPSNSPLHF.

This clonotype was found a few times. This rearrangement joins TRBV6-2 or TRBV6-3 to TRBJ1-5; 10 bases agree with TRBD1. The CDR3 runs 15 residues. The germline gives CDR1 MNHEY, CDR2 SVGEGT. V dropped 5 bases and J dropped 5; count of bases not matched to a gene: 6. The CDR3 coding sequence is TGTGCCAGCAGTCGAGACAGGGGGCATCATCAGCCCCAGCATTTT. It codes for CASSRDRGHHQPQHF.

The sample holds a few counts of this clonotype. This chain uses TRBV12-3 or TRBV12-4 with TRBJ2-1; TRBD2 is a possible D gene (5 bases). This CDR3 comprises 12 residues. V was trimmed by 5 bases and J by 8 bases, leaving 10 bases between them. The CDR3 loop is CASSGDYDEQFF. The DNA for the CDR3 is TGTGCCAGCAGTGGTGACTATGATGAGCAGTTCTTC.

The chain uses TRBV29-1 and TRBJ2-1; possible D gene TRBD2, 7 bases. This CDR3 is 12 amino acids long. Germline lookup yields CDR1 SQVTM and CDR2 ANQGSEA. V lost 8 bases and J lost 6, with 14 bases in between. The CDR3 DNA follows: TGCAGCATGGGGGGGGCGGGCAATGAGCAGTTCTTC. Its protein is CSMGGAGNEQFF.

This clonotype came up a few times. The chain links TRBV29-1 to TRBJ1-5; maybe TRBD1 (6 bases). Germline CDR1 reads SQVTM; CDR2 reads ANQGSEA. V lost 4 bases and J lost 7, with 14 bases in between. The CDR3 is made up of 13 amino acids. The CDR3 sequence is CSVGGGVGQPQHF. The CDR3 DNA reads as TGCAGCGTTGGGGGGGGCGTGGGCCAGCCCCAGCATTTT.

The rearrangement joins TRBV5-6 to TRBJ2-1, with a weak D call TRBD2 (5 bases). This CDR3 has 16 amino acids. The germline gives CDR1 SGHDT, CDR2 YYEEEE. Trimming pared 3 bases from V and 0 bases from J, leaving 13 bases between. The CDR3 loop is CASSSVALSSYNEQFF. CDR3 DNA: TGTGCCAGCAGCTCGGTAGCGTTGAGCTCCTACAATGAGCAGTTCTTC.

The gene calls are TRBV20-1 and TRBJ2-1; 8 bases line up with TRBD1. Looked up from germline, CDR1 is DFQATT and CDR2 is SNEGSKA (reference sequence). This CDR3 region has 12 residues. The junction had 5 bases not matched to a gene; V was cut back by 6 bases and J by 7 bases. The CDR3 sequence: CSATDRANEQFF. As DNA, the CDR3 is TGCAGTGCGACGGACAGGGCGAATGAGCAGTTCTTC.

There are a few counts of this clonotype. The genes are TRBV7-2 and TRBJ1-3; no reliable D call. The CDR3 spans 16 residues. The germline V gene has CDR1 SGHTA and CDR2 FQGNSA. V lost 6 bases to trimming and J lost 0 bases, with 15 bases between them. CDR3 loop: CASRPYPGSSGNTIYF. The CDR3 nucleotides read TGTGCCAGCAGACCGTACCCAGGCTCCTCTGGAAACACCATATATTTT.

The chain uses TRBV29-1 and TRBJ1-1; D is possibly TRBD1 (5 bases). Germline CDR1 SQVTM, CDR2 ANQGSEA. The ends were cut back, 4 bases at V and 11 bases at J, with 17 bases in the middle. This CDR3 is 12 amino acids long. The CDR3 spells CSVATFWGDAFF. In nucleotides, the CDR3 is TGCAGCGTTGCAACTTTTTGGGGCGATGCTTTCTTT. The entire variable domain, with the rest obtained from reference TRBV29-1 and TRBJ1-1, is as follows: SAVISQKPSRDICQRGTSLTIQCQVDSQVTMMFWYRQQPGQSLTLIATANQGSEATYESGFVIDKFPISRPNLTFSTLTVSNMSPEDSSIYLCSVATFWGDAFFGQGTRLTVV.

The chain's CDR3 is CASSQVLRDQPQHF. The CDR3 nucleotides read TGTGCCAGCAGCCAAGTCCTTAGGGATCAGCCCCAGCATTTT. V is TRBV4-2 and J is TRBJ1-5; D is undetermined. The CDR3 runs 14 residues. The V gene's germline CDR1 is LGHNA and CDR2 YNFKEQ. Trimming cost V 1 base and J 5 bases, with 9 bases left between them.

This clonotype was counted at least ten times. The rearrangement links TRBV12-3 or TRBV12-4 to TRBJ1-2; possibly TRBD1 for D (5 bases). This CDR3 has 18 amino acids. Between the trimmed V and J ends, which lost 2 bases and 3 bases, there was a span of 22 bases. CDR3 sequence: CASSLSYDRIGGDYGYTF. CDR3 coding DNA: TGTGCCAGCAGTTTATCGTATGATCGGATCGGGGGGGACTATGGCTACACCTTC.

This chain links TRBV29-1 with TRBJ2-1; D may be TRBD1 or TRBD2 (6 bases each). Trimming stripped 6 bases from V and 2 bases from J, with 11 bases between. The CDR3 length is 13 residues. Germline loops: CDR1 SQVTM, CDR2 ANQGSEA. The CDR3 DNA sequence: TGCAGCGTGGGGGGCGGGCCCTACAATGAGCAGTTCTTC. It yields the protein CSVGGGPYNEQFF.

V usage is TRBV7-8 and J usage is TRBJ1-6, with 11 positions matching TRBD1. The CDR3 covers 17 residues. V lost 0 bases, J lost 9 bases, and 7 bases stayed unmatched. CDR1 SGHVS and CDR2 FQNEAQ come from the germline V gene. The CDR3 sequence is CASSLAWGGTGGSPLHF. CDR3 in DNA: TGTGCCAGCAGCTTAGCATGGGGAGGGACAGGGGGTTCACCCCTCCACTTT.